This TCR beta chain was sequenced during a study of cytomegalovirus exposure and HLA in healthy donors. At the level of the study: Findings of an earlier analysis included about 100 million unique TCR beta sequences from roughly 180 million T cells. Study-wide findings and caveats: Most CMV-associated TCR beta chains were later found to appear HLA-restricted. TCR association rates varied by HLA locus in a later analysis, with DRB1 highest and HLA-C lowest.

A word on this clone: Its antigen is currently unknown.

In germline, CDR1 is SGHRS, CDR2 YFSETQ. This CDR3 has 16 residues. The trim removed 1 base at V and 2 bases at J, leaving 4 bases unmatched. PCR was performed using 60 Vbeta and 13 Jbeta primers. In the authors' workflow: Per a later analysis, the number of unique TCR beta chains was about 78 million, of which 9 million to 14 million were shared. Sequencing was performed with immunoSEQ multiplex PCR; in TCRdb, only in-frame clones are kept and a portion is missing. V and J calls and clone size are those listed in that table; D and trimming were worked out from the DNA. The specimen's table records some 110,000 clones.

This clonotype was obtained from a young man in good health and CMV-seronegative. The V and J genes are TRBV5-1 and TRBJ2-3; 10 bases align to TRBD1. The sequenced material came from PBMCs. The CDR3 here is CASSLSGQGLTDTQYF. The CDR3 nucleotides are TGCGCCAGCAGCTTGTCGGGACAGGGGCTCACAGATACGCAGTATTTT.